The next 25 T cell receptor beta chains were all read from a single sample in a study of blood T cell repertoires in COVID-19. The table came from immunoSEQ multiplex PCR; TCRdb's copy has only in-frame clones and leaves some out. The sample lists about 130,000 clones, approximately 89% occurring once. Sequencing input: peripheral blood. The receptors were gathered from a woman aged 60-70 years with acute or convalescent COVID-19.

The rearrangement links TRBV6-5 to TRBJ1-6; no firm D call. V was cut by 0 bases and J by 8 bases, with 11 bases left in between. The CDR3 is 15 amino acids. CDR1 MNHEY and CDR2 SVGAGI come from the germline V gene. CDR3 coding DNA: TGTGCCAGCAGTTACTCGAGAGGAGTTGATTCACCCCTCCACTTT. As protein: CASSYSRGVDSPLHF.

This chain joins TRBV19 and TRBJ1-1; a possible D gene is TRBD1 (6 bases). The CDR3 runs to 15 residues. Germline CDR1 reads LNHDA; CDR2 reads SQIVND (reference sequence). V was clipped by 5 bases and J by 4 bases, with 17 bases between them. The CDR3 DNA reads TGTGCCAGTAGTCACACACCGGACAGACCCACTGAAGCTTTCTTT. Protein: CASSHTPDRPTEAFF.

The chain recombines TRBV2 with TRBJ2-3; D is perhaps TRBD2 (6 bases). The CDR3 contains 15 residues. V was trimmed by 6 bases and J by 3 bases, leaving 16 bases between them. Per the germline V gene, CDR1 is SNHLY and CDR2 is FYNNEI. CDR3 loop: CASRVEGGPTDTQYF. As DNA, the CDR3 is TGTGCCAGCAGGGTAGAAGGAGGGCCTACAGATACGCAGTATTTT.

This chain uses TRBV18 with TRBJ2-5; tentatively, D is TRBD1 (5 bases). Germline-derived CDR1 and CDR2 are KGHSH and LQKENI. There are 17 residues in the CDR3. The V and J ends lost 1 base and 5 bases respectively, with 20 bases between them. The DNA of the CDR3 is TGTGCCAGCTCACCACTAAAGGCAGGGTTCGGTTTGGAGACCCAGTACTTC. It codes for CASSPLKAGFGLETQYF.

This clone was found once. The J gene is TRBJ2-1, the V gene TRBV4-2; D gene unclear. Trimming cost V 4 bases and J 5 bases, with 12 bases left between them. Germline lookup yields CDR1 LGHNA and CDR2 YNFKEQ. This CDR3 has 14 amino acids. This CDR3 reads CASSRPAENNEQFF. CDR3 nucleotides: TGTGCCAGCAGCCGCCCGGCGGAAAACAATGAGCAGTTCTTC.

V usage is TRBV5-1 and J usage is TRBJ1-2; 7 bases align to TRBD1. The CDR3 consists of 13 residues. The trim removed 3 bases at V and 6 bases at J, leaving 5 bases unmatched. Germline lookup yields CDR1 SGHRS and CDR2 YFSETQ. The CDR3 nucleotides read TGCGCCAGCAGCTCGACAGGGCAGAATGGCTACACCTTC. Protein: CASSSTGQNGYTF.

The chain combines TRBV5-6 with TRBJ1-5; D remains ambiguous. The length of the CDR3 is 15 residues. Trimming left V 0 bases short and J 4 bases short, with 11 bases between. Germline V gives CDR1 SGHDT, CDR2 YYEEEE. CDR3 in amino acids: CASSLVGRENQPQHF. The CDR3, as DNA: TGTGCCAGCAGCTTGGTCGGCCGGGAAAATCAGCCCCAGCATTTT.

The chain recombines TRBV6-5 with TRBJ1-3; D is ambiguous. The CDR3 contains 12 residues. Trimming removed 8 bases at V and 0 bases at J, with 5 bases between. Germline V gene data show CDR1 as MNHEY and CDR2 as SVGAGI. CDR3 loop: CASHGSGNTIYF. DNA for the CDR3: TGTGCCAGCCACGGCTCTGGAAACACCATATATTTT.

The rearrangement joins TRBV30 to TRBJ1-5; maybe TRBD1 (6 bases). CDR3 length equals 15 residues. V lost 3 bases and J lost 0, with 12 bases in between. Germline V gives CDR1 GTSNPN, CDR2 SVGIG (reference sequence). CDR3 region: CAWSTGSDSNQPQHF. CDR3 sequence (DNA): TGTGCCTGGAGCACAGGGTCGGATAGCAATCAGCCCCAGCATTTT.

This chain joins TRBV28 and TRBJ1-5, with D maybe TRBD1 (5 bases). Per germline, CDR1 MDHEN and CDR2 SYDVKM. V was clipped by 5 bases and J by 4 bases, with 15 bases between them. This CDR3 comprises 15 residues. DNA for the CDR3: TGTGCCAGCAGTGCAGGGCGTCAACGGAATCAGCCCCAGCATTTT. It encodes CASSAGRQRNQPQHF.

The sample holds a few counts of this clone. The chain carries TRBV7-3 and TRBJ1-1; D unresolved. Between the trimmed V and J ends, which lost 6 bases and 2 bases, there was a span of 10 bases. The CDR3 has 13 residues. Looked up from germline, CDR1 is SGHTA and CDR2 is FQGTGA. The CDR3 loop reads CASSPFYNTEAFF. CDR3 bases: TGTGCCAGCAGTCCTTTTTATAACACTGAAGCTTTCTTT.

As concerns this clone: An end of the junction does not agree with germline; a read error may underlie this. This sequence joins TRBV3-1 (or the pseudogene TRBV3-2) and TRBJ1-2; a weak D match, TRBD1 (6 bases). Germline CDR1 and CDR2: LGHDT and YNNKEL (reference sequence). This CDR3 has 12 residues. The CDR3 here is CASSQGTVPGFF. The CDR3 coding sequence is TGTGCCAGCAGCCAAGGGACAGTCCCTGGATTTTTT.

The chain couples TRBV5-1 to TRBJ1-5; D not certain. The germline gives CDR1 SGHRS, CDR2 YFSETQ. The CDR3 extends over 14 amino acids. The germline V and J ends were trimmed by 0 bases and 6 bases, with 10 bases remaining between them. The CDR3 coding sequence is TGCGCCAGCAGCTTGGGCGGGGATGGTCAGCCCCAGCATTTT. This translates into CASSLGGDGQPQHF.

This chain's CDR3 is CASSPRTSSGGEKLFF. DNA for the CDR3: TGTGCCAGCAGTCCACGGACAAGCTCGGGCGGTGAAAAACTGTTTTTT. The chain links TRBV28 to TRBJ1-4, with a weak D call TRBD1 (5 bases). Germline V CDR1 and CDR2: MDHEN, SYDVKM. The V end lost 5 bases, the J end lost 7 bases, and 20 bases lay between the germline ends. The CDR3 is made up of 16 amino acids.

The chain is built from TRBV2 and TRBJ2-7; D not certain. The CDR3 runs 12 residues. V lost 6 bases and J lost 1, with 7 bases in between. The germline gives CDR1 SNHLY, CDR2 FYNNEI. In DNA form, the CDR3 reads TGTGCCAGCAGGGGCCTGTCCTACGAGCAGTACGTC. Its protein product is CASRGLSYEQYV.

The J gene is TRBJ2-1, the V gene TRBV6-1, with 7 positions matching TRBD1. Germline V lookup: CDR1 MNHNS, CDR2 SASEGT. With 2 bases clipped from V and 1 base from J, the junction kept 5 bases outside the gene matches. The CDR3 length is 16 residues. Here the CDR3 reads CASSEPRTGSYNEQFF. The CDR3 bases are TGTGCCAGCAGTGAACCTAGGACAGGATCCTACAATGAGCAGTTCTTC.

The chain recombines TRBV28 with TRBJ1-2; TRBD1 agrees at 7 bases. The CDR3 extends over 15 amino acids. CDR1 and CDR2 from the germline V gene are MDHEN and SYDVKM. Trimming removed 7 bases from V and 8 bases from J; junction bases left unmatched: 16. The CDR3 loop is CASNTFSGQVAGYTF. DNA for the CDR3: TGTGCCAGCAATACCTTCAGTGGACAGGTGGCGGGCTACACCTTC.

This chain connects TRBV5-1 to TRBJ2-2; TRBD2 matches 15 bases. The CDR3 sequence is 17 residues long. Losses at the gene ends were 4 bases for V and 4 bases for J; bases not matched to a gene: 5. Germline CDR1 and CDR2: SGHRS and YFSETQ. CDR3 region: CASSKGLAGGGTGELFF. CDR3 coding DNA: TGCGCCAGCAGCAAGGGACTAGCGGGAGGAGGCACCGGGGAGCTGTTTTTT. The variable domain in full, with the rest retrieved from reference TRBV5-1 and TRBJ2-2, is KAGVTQTPRYLIKTRGQQVTLSCSPISGHRSVSWYQQTPGQGLQFLFEYFSETQRNKGNFPGRFSGRQFSNSRSEMNVSTLELGDSALYLCASSKGLAGGGTGELFFGEGSRLTVL.

V usage is TRBV9 and J usage is TRBJ1-4; tentative D call: TRBD1 (6 bases). The germline gives CDR1 SGDLS, CDR2 YYNGEE. Trimming left V 4 bases short and J 2 bases short, with 12 bases between. The CDR3 has 15 residues. The CDR3: CASSPGTLTNEKLFF. The DNA of the CDR3 is TGTGCCAGCAGCCCCGGGACATTGACTAATGAAAAACTGTTTTTT.

For the CDR3, the DNA is TGTGCCAGCAGTCCACTAGCGGGAGTCTACAATGAGCAGTTCTTC. This translates into CASSPLAGVYNEQFF. The chain links TRBV25-1 to TRBJ2-1, with 11 bases identical to TRBD2. V trimming: 5 bases; J trimming: 3 bases; junction bases outside the gene matches: 3. Per the germline V gene, CDR1 is MGHDK and CDR2 is SYGVNS. The CDR3 totals 15 residues.

The V and J genes are TRBV5-1 and TRBJ1-5, with no clear D. The CDR3 sequence is 13 residues long. Germline CDR1 SGHRS, CDR2 YFSETQ. V shed 4 bases and J shed 6 bases, with 11 bases lying between them. The CDR3 nucleotides are TGCGCCAGCAGCCCCGACGGGATTCAGCCCCAGCATTTT. Translated, it gives CASSPDGIQPQHF.

The chain uses TRBV7-9 and TRBJ1-6, with 9 bases aligning to TRBD1. Germline V gene data show CDR1 as SEHNR and CDR2 as FQNEAQ (reference sequence). Trimming cost V 0 bases and J 9 bases; bases outside gene matches: 6. The CDR3 is 16 amino acids. In DNA form, the CDR3 reads TGTGCCAGCAGCTTAGCCGGGACAGGGAAGGCTTCACCCCTCCACTTT. As protein: CASSLAGTGKASPLHF.

In its sample, this clone was seen once. The chain uses TRBV27 and TRBJ1-2, with 10 bases matching TRBD1. Losses at the gene ends were 6 bases for V and 7 bases for J; bases not matched to a gene: 11. The CDR3 consists of 15 residues. Germline CDR1 and CDR2: MNHEY and SMNVEV (reference sequence). The CDR3 coding sequence is TGTGCCAGCAGCGTGGGACAGGGGAGGTTTCGTGGCTACACCTTC. Translated: CASSVGQGRFRGYTF.

The chain links TRBV5-4 to TRBJ1-1, with a tentative D call TRBD1 (5 bases). V lost 2 bases to trimming and J lost 1 base, with 12 bases between them. From germline, CDR1 is SGHNT and CDR2 YYREEE (reference sequence). CDR3 length: 15 residues. The CDR3: CASSLPLGGNTEAFF. Here the CDR3 DNA reads TGTGCCAGCAGCTTACCCCTCGGGGGGAACACTGAAGCTTTCTTT.

V gene TRBV7-2 combines with J gene TRBJ2-5; D is perhaps TRBD2 (6 bases). The CDR3 totals 14 residues. CDR1 SGHTA and CDR2 FQGNSA come from the germline V gene. V was clipped by 6 bases and J by 4 bases, with 15 bases between them. CDR3 loop: CASRPGGVGETQYF. CDR3 coding DNA: TGTGCCAGCAGACCCGGAGGGGTGGGAGAGACCCAGTACTTC.